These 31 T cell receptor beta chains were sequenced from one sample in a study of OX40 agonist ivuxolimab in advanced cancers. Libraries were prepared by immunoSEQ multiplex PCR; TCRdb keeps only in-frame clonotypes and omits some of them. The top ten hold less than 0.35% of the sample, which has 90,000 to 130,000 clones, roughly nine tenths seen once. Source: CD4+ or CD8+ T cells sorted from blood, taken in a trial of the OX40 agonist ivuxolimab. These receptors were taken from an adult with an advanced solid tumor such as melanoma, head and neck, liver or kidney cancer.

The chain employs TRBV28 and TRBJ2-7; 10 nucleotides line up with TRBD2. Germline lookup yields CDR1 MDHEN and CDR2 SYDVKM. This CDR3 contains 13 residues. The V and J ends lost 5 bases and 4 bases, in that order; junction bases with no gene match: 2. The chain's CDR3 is CASSRTSGYEQYF. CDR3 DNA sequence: TGTGCCAGCAGTCGGACTAGCGGATACGAGCAGTACTTC. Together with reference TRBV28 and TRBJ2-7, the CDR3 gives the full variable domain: DVKVTQSSRYLVKRTGEKVFLECVQDMDHENMFWYRQDPGLGLRLIYFSYDVKMKEKGDIPEGYSVSREKKERFSLILESASTNQTSMYLCASSRTSGYEQYFGPGTRLTVT.

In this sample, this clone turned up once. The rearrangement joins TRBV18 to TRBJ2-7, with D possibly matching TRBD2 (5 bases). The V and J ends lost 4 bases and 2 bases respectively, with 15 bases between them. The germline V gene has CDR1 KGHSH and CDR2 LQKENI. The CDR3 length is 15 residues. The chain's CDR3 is CASSRTRAEPYEQYF. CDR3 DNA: TGTGCCAGCTCACGAACGAGGGCAGAACCCTACGAGCAGTACTTC.

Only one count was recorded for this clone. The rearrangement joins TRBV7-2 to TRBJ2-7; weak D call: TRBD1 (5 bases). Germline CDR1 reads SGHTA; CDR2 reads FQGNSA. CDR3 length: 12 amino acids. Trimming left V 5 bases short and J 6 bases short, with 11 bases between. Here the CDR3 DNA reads TGTGCCAGCAGCCCCCCCAGGGTCGAGCAGTACTTC. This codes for CASSPPRVEQYF.

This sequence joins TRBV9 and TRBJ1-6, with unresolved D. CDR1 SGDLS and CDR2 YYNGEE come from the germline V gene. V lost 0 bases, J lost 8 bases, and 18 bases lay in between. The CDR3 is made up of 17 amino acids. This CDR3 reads CASSVVAVNPRDSPLHF. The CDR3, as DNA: TGTGCCAGCAGCGTAGTAGCCGTTAATCCGAGGGATTCACCCCTCCACTTT.

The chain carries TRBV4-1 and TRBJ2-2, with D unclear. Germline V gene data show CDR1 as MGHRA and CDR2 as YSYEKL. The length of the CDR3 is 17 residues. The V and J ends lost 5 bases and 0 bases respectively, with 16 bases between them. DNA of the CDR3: TGCGCCAGCAGCAACTCCAGGACCGCCTCGAACACCGGGGAGCTGTTTTTT. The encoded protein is CASSNSRTASNTGELFF.

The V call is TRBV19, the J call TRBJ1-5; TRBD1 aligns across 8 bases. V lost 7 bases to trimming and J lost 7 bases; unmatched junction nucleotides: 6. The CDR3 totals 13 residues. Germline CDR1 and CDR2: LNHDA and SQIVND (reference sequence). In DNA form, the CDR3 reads TGTGCCAGTACGGACAGGGCCCCACAGCCCCAGCATTTT. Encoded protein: CASTDRAPQPQHF.

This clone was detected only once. CDR3 in amino acids: CASKETTSGGYTF. CDR3 coding DNA: TGTGCCAGCAAGGAGACCACTTCCGGGGGCTACACCTTC. The chain recombines TRBV2 with TRBJ1-2; D is undetermined. V lost 7 bases and J lost 8, with 17 bases in between. The germline gives CDR1 SNHLY, CDR2 FYNNEI. CDR3 length: 13 amino acids.

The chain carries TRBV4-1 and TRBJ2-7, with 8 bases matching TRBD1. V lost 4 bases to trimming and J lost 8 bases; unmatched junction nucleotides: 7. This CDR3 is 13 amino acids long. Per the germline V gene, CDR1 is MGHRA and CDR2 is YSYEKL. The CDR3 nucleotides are TGCGCCAGCAGCCCGGGACAGGCTGGACAGCAGTACTTC. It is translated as CASSPGQAGQQYF.

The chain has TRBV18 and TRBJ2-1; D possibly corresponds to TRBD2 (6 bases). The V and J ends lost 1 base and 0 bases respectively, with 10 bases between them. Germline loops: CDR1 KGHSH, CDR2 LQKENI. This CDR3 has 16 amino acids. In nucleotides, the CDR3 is TGTGCCAGCTCACCACTGGAGGGGAGCTCCTACAATGAGCAGTTCTTC. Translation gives CASSPLEGSSYNEQFF.

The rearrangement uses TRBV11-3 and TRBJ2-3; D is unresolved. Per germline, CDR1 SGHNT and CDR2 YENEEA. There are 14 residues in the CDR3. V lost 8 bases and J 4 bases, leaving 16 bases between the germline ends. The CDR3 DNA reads TGTGCCAGCCAGTTATCCCGGGCCGCAGATACGCAGTATTTT. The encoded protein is CASQLSRAADTQYF.

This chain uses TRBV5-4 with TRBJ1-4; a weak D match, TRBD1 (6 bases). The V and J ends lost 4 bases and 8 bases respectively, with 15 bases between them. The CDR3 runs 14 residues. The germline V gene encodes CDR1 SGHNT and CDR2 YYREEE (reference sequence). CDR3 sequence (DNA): TGTGCCAGCAGCCTACAGGGAGTAAGAGAAAAACTGTTTTTT. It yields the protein CASSLQGVREKLFF.

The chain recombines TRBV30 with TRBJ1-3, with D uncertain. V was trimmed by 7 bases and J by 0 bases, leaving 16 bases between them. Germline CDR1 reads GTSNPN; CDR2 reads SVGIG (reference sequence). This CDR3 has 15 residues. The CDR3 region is CASAFDSSSGNTIYF. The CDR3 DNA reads TGTGCCTCCGCTTTCGACTCCAGCTCTGGAAACACCATATATTTT.

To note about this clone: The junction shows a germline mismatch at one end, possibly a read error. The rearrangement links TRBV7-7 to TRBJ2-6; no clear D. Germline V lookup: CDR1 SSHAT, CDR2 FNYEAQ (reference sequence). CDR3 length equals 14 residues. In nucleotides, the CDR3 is TGTGCTAGCAGCTTAGAATCGGGGGCCAACGTCCTGACTTTC. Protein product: CASSLESGANVLTF.

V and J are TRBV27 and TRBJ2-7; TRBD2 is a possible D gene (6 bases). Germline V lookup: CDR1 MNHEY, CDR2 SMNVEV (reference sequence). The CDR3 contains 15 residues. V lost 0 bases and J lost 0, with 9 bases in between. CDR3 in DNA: TGTGCCAGCAGTTTATCCGCGGGATACTCCTACGAGCAGTACTTC. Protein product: CASSLSAGYSYEQYF.

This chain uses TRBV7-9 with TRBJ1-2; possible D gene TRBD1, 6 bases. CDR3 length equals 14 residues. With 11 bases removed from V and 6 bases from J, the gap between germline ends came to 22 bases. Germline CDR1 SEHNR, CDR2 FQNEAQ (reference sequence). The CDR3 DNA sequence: TGTGCCGCTCAGGCGGGGGGCTTGCAGGATGGCTACACCTTC. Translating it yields CAAQAGGLQDGYTF.

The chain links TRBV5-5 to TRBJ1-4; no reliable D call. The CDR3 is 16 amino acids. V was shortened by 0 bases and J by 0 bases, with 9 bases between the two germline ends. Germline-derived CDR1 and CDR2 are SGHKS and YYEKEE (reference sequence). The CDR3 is CASSLAGRPTNEKLFF. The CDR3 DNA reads TGTGCCAGCAGCTTGGCGGGGAGGCCAACTAATGAAAAACTGTTTTTT.

DNA of the CDR3: TGTGCCAGCAGCTTAGAGGTCAGGTTGGGCTACACCTTC. It specifies CASSLEVRLGYTF. The V gene is TRBV7-2, the J gene TRBJ1-2; D gene unclear. The V and J ends lost 1 base and 8 bases respectively, with 11 bases between them. This CDR3 region has 13 residues. The V gene's germline CDR1 is SGHTA and CDR2 FQGNSA.

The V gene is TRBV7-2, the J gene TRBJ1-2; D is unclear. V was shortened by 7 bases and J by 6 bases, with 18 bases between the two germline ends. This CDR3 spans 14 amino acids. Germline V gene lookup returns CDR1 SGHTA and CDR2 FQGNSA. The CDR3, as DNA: TGTGCCAGCACCCTAACCCCAGGATCTCATGGCTACACCTTC. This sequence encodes CASTLTPGSHGYTF.

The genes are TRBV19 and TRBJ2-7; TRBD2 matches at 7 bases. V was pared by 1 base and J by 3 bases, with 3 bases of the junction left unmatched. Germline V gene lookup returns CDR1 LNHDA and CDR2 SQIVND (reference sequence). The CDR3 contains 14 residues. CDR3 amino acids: CASSIAGGGYEQYF. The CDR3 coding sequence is TGTGCCAGTAGTATAGCTGGGGGGGGCTACGAGCAGTACTTC.

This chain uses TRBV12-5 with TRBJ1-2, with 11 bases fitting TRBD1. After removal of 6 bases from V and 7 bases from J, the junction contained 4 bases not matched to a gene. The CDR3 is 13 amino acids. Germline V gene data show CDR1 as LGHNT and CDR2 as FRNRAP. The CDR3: CASGGQGASGYTF. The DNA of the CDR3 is TGTGCTAGTGGCGGACAGGGGGCGTCTGGCTACACCTTC.

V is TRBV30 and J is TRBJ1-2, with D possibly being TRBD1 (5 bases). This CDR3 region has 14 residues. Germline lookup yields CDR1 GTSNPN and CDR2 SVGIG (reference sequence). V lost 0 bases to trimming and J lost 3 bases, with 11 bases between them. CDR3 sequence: CAWSVMGRYYGYTF. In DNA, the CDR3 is TGTGCCTGGAGTGTAATGGGACGGTACTATGGCTACACCTTC.

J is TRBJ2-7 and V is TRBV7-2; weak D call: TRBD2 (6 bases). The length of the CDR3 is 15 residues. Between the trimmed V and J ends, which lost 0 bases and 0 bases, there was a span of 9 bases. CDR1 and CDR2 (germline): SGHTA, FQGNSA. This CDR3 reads CASSLAPSDSYEQYF. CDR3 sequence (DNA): TGTGCCAGCAGCTTAGCGCCTAGCGACTCCTACGAGCAGTACTTC.

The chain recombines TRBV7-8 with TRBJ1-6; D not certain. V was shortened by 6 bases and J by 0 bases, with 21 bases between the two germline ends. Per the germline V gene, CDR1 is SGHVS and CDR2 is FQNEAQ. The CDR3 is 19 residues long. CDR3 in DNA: TGTGCCAGCAGACAACTGGACGGCCTTTCCGACTCCTATAATTCACCCCTCCACTTT. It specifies CASRQLDGLSDSYNSPLHF.

CDR3 coding DNA: TGCGCCAGCAGCCAAGAGGTGCGAGGGGCAGATGGCTACACCTTC. It codes for CASSQEVRGADGYTF. V and J are TRBV4-1 and TRBJ1-2, with a possible D match to TRBD1 (5 bases). Trimming shortened V by 0 bases and J by 6 bases, and 14 bases separated the two germline ends. The CDR3 is 15 amino acids. Germline V lookup: CDR1 MGHRA, CDR2 YSYEKL.

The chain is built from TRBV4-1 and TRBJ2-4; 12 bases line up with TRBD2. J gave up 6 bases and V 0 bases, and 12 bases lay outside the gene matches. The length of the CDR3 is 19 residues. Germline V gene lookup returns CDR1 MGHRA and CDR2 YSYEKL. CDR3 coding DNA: TGCGCCAGCAGCCAAGATTTGGGGCTAGCGGGAGGGTTGAGAAACATTCAGTACTTC. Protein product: CASSQDLGLAGGLRNIQYF.

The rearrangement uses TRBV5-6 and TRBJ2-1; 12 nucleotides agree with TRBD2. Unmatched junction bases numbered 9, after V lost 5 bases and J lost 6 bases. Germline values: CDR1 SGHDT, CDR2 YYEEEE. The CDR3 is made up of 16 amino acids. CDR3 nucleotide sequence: TGTGCCAGCAGTTTTGGGGGGACTAGCGGGTTCAATGAGCAGTTCTTC. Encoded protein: CASSFGGTSGFNEQFF.

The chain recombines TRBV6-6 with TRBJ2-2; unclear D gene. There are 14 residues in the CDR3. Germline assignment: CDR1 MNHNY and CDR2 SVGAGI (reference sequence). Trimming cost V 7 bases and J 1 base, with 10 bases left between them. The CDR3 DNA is TGTGCCAGCATGGTGATGGGGAACACCGGGGAGCTGTTTTTT. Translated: CASMVMGNTGELFF.

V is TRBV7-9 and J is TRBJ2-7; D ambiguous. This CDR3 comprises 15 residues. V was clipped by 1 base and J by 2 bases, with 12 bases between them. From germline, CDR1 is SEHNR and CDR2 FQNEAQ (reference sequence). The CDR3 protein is CASSLEWVRPYEQYF. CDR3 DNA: TGTGCCAGCAGCTTAGAGTGGGTCAGACCCTACGAGCAGTACTTC.

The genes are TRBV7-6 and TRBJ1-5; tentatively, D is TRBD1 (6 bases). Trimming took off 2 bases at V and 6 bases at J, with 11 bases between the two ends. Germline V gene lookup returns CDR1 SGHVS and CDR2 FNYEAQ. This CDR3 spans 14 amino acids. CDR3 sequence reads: CASSLKQGGQPQHF. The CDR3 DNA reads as TGTGCCAGCAGCTTAAAACAGGGCGGTCAGCCCCAGCATTTT.

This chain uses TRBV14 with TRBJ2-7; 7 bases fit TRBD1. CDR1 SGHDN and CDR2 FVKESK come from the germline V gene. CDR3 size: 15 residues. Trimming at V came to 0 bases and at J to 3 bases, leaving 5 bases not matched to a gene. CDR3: CASSQESYRGYEQYF. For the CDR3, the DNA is TGTGCCAGCAGCCAAGAATCCTACAGGGGCTACGAGCAGTACTTC.

CDR3 sequence: CASSLSGGGKSYEQYF. The CDR3 DNA reads as TGTGCCAGCAGTTTATCCGGAGGGGGTAAGTCCTACGAGCAGTACTTC. This sequence joins TRBV28 and TRBJ2-7; D tentatively fits TRBD1 or TRBD2 (6 bases each). The CDR3 has 16 amino acids. From germline, CDR1 is MDHEN and CDR2 SYDVKM. V was pared by 1 base and J by 1 base, with 14 bases between.